The T cell receptor (beta chain) under discussion was sequenced for a study of blood T cells in healthy people across ages. Study-wide points: Relative to aged donors, long-lived donors carried more naive CD4+ cells and displayed higher diversity. Diversity of TCR beta per million T cells declined in a roughly linear way with age.

The authors ran a second PCR of 7 to 11 cycles using a sample-barcoded 5' primer and a J-beta primer mix. Using its own MiXCR run on the 5' RACE reads, TCRdb lists one record per CDR3 protein. Of roughly 640,000 distinct CDR3 sequences in the sample, under 30% were seen once. There are 13 residues in the CDR3. The germline V gene encodes CDR1 MDHEN and CDR2 SYDVKM. V lost 7 bases and J lost 5, with 15 bases in between. This clonotype has a handful of counts. Antigen unknown. This may be a read error, as it is one base from a much larger clone. Healthy Caucasian individuals from Russia aged about 6 to 95 were enrolled as donors.

The receptor was derived from a woman aged 80 or over in good health. The sequenced material came from blood. The chain recombines TRBV28 with TRBJ2-7, with D tentatively TRBD2 (6 bases). The CDR3 reads CASTAGLGHEQYF. CDR3 bases: TGTGCCAGCACCGCGGGACTCGGCCACGAGCAGTACTTC.